This T cell receptor (beta chain) was documented in a study of T cell repertoires in cytomegalovirus infection. TCRdb reprocessed the reads via MiXCR and lists one record per CDR3 protein. The sample includes approximately 470,000 distinct CDR3 sequences, approximately 46% of them seen just once. Germline CDR1 and CDR2: SGHTA and FQGNSA. The CDR3 is 14 amino acids. V gave up 5 bases and J gave up 1 base; unmatched junction bases: 2. This clonotype was observed a handful of times. No antigen is known for it. The sequence was collected from a human donor in good health (CMV status not recorded). Some clones in this sample may be carry-over from other donors' samples. The V call is TRBV7-2, the J call TRBJ2-3, with 8 positions matching TRBD2. This specimen consisted of cultured PBMCs, obtained from culture after CMV antigen stimulation. The CDR3 DNA follows: TGTGCCAGCAGCCAGACTAGCGGCACAGATACGCAGTATTTT. It yields the protein CASSQTSGTDTQYF.